One sample yielded the 20 T cell receptor beta chains listed below, sequenced in a study of blood T cell repertoires in COVID-19. Using immunoSEQ multiplex PCR, the repertoire was profiled, and TCRdb retains in-frame clones only, with some absent. This table has under 200,000 clones, about 85% appearing once. Sequencing used PBMCs or T cells enriched from blood (not recorded which). The source of these receptors is a woman aged 40 to 50 in a cohort exposed to, infected with or recovered from COVID-19 (not recorded which).

A few counts support this clone. This rearrangement joins TRBV25-1 to TRBJ1-4; 8 nucleotides line up with TRBD1. The CDR3 runs 14 residues. Germline lookup yields CDR1 MGHDK and CDR2 SYGVNS. The V gene end was trimmed by 4 bases and the J gene end by 5 bases; junction bases not matched to a gene: 3. The DNA for the CDR3 is TGTGCCAGCAGTGGGCAGGGGGCAAATGAAAAACTGTTTTTT. Its protein is CASSGQGANEKLFF.

This clone has only one observation. The V call is TRBV4-1, the J call TRBJ1-5; no clear D. Germline assignment: CDR1 MGHRA and CDR2 YSYEKL. Trimming stripped 1 base from V and 2 bases from J, with 9 bases between. The CDR3 has 15 residues. CDR3 in DNA: TGCGCCAGCAGCCAAGGTCCGGGTGGCAATCAGCCCCAGCATTTT. This codes for CASSQGPGGNQPQHF.

The chain joins TRBV19 to TRBJ2-7, with a possible D match to TRBD2 (6 bases). The germline V gene encodes CDR1 LNHDA and CDR2 SQIVND (reference sequence). This CDR3 is 14 amino acids long. V was trimmed by 5 bases and J by 2 bases, leaving 13 bases between them. The CDR3 nucleotides read TGTGCCAGTAGTGCCGAGGGACTCCCCTACGAGCAGTACTTC. As protein: CASSAEGLPYEQYF.

The chain carries TRBV10-2 and TRBJ1-2, with 7 bases lining up with TRBD1. CDR1 and CDR2 (germline): WSHSY, SAAADI. J gave up 1 base and V 5 bases, and 13 bases lay outside the gene matches. This CDR3 comprises 17 residues. The CDR3 region is CASSHRPGQEDNYGYTF. CDR3 nucleotides: TGCGCCAGCAGTCATCGACCAGGACAGGAAGATAACTATGGCTACACCTTC.

The V and J genes are TRBV6-4 and TRBJ2-2, with TRBD2 identical over 8 bases. The V segment lost 6 bases and the J segment 3 bases; nucleotides outside the gene matches: 12. In germline, CDR1 is MRHNA, CDR2 SNTAGT. The CDR3 consists of 17 residues. CDR3 coding DNA: TGTGCCAGCAGAAACCCGGGAGGGAGGGCGGACACCGGGGAGCTGTTTTTT. Protein sequence: CASRNPGGRADTGELFF.

The V gene is TRBV28, the J gene TRBJ2-5; D possibly corresponds to TRBD1 (5 bases). This CDR3 is built from 16 residues. Per germline, CDR1 MDHEN and CDR2 SYDVKM. The germline V and J ends were trimmed by 4 bases and 0 bases, with 15 bases remaining between them. This CDR3 is CASSSLRQGYQETQYF. The CDR3 region has the DNA TGTGCCAGCAGTTCTCTTCGGCAGGGCTACCAAGAGACCCAGTACTTC.

This sequence joins TRBV7-2 and TRBJ1-6, with a possible D match to TRBD1 (6 bases). The CDR3 consists of 16 residues. The V end lost 5 bases, the J end lost 4 bases, and 15 bases lay between the germline ends. Germline CDR1 reads SGHTA; CDR2 reads FQGNSA. The DNA for the CDR3 is TGTGCCAGCAGCCTAGGGGGGGTGGAATATAATTCACCCCTCCACTTT. Its protein is CASSLGGVEYNSPLHF. Looking up the rest from reference TRBV7-2 and TRBJ1-6 gives the full variable domain: GAGVSQSPSNKVTEKGKDVELRCDPISGHTALYWYRQSLGQGLEFLIYFQGNSAPDKSGLPSDRFSAERTGGSVSTLTIQRTQQEDSAVYLCASSLGGVEYNSPLHFGNGTRLTVT.

This chain joins TRBV5-1 and TRBJ2-5; 12 nucleotides match TRBD2. The J segment lost 4 bases and the V segment lost 4 bases, leaving 14 bases of the junction unmatched. CDR1 is SGHRS, CDR2 YFSETQ, per germline. The CDR3 totals 18 residues. The CDR3 spells CASSRRTSGKPEGETQYF. The DNA of the CDR3 is TGCGCCAGCAGCAGGAGGACTAGCGGGAAACCCGAGGGAGAGACCCAGTACTTC.

This chain joins TRBV10-1 and TRBJ2-1, with unresolved D. The CDR3 consists of 12 residues. Germline CDR1 and CDR2: WNHNN and SYGVQD (reference sequence). Trimming stripped 6 bases from V and 3 bases from J, with 6 bases between. The CDR3 region has the DNA TGCGCCAGCAGCACAGACTACAATGAGCAGTTCTTC. Protein product: CASSTDYNEQFF.

This clone has ten or more counts. The chain joins TRBV12-3 or TRBV12-4 to TRBJ2-5; D may be TRBD2 (5 bases). V lost 6 bases to trimming and J lost 7 bases, with 9 bases between them. CDR3 length: 11 amino acids. The CDR3 loop reads CASSREGTQYF. CDR3 nucleotide sequence: TGTGCCAGCAGCCGAGAGGGGACCCAGTACTTC.

This sequence joins TRBV5-3 and TRBJ2-1, with 9 nucleotides matching TRBD2. TRBV5-3 is assigned to the ORF class and has an uncertain function. Unmatched junction bases numbered 8, after V lost 4 bases and J lost 6 bases. The CDR3 spans 15 residues. CDR3 in DNA: TGTGCCAGAAGCCCCGAGGTAGCGGGGGTCAATGAGCAGTTCTTC. Translating gives CARSPEVAGVNEQFF.

The gene calls are TRBV28 and TRBJ1-1, with 8 bases matching TRBD1. Germline V gene sequence: CDR1 MDHEN, CDR2 SYDVKM. The CDR3 has 14 residues. J lost 5 bases, V lost 6 bases, and 8 bases had no gene match. Here the CDR3 reads CASSRQGIGTEAFF. The CDR3 DNA reads as TGTGCCAGCAGCCGACAGGGGATAGGGACTGAAGCTTTCTTT.

This chain links TRBV11-3 with TRBJ2-2, with 7 bases that match TRBD1. CDR1 is SGHNT, CDR2 YENEEA, per germline. This CDR3 is built from 15 residues. J gave up 4 bases and V 5 bases, and 7 bases lay outside the gene matches. In DNA, the CDR3 is TGTGCCAGCAGCCTTTGGGACAGACGCACCGGGGAGCTGTTTTTT. Protein sequence: CASSLWDRRTGELFF.

The chain joins TRBV27 to TRBJ1-6; D ambiguous. CDR1 is MNHEY and CDR2 is SMNVEV in the germline V gene (reference sequence). V gave up 1 base and J gave up 0 bases, with 13 bases separating them. The CDR3 totals 18 residues. The CDR3, as DNA: TGTGCCAGCAGTTTATTGGGCCACCGATTCTCCTATAATTCACCCCTCCACTTT. It specifies CASSLLGHRFSYNSPLHF.

This chain joins TRBV25-1 and TRBJ1-1, with D unresolved. The V gene's germline CDR1 is MGHDK and CDR2 SYGVNS. Deletions cut 8 bases from V and 1 base from J, with 8 bases between. The length of the CDR3 is 12 residues. The chain's CDR3 is CASGFTNTEAFF. As DNA, the CDR3 is TGTGCCAGCGGCTTTACGAACACTGAAGCTTTCTTT.

The count of this clone is one. V gene TRBV5-1 combines with J gene TRBJ1-5, with D unclear. The V gene's germline CDR1 is SGHRS and CDR2 YFSETQ. This CDR3 is built from 15 residues. The V end was cut by 0 bases, the J end by 0 bases, with 7 bases between. The CDR3 reads CASSLDSHSNQPQHF. CDR3 coding DNA: TGCGCCAGCAGCTTGGATAGCCATAGCAATCAGCCCCAGCATTTT.

V and J are TRBV15 and TRBJ1-1, with D possibly being TRBD1 (6 bases). V was shortened by 4 bases and J by 10 bases, with 13 bases between the two germline ends. CDR1 and CDR2 from the germline V gene are LNHNV and YYDKDF (reference sequence). The CDR3 has 12 residues. CDR3 bases: TGTGCCACCAGCACAGGGGTATTAGGAGCTTTCTTT. Translated, it gives CATSTGVLGAFF. Supplemented by reference TRBV15 and TRBJ1-1, the full variable domain reads DAMVIQNPRYQVTQFGKPVTLSCSQTLNHNVMYWYQQKSSQAPKLLFHYYDKDFNNEADTPDNFQSRRPNTSFCFLDIRSPGLGDTAMYLCATSTGVLGAFFGQGTRLTVV.

The chain uses TRBV7-7 and TRBJ2-7; D may be TRBD2 (5 bases). Germline V gene sequence: CDR1 SSHAT, CDR2 FNYEAQ (reference sequence). The CDR3 loop spans 15 amino acids. The V end was cut by 5 bases, the J end by 0 bases, with 14 bases between. CDR3 DNA sequence: TGTGCCAGCAGCCCGAGGGAAGCGGCCTCCTACGAGCAGTACTTC. It yields the protein CASSPREAASYEQYF.

The chain is built from TRBV5-5 and TRBJ2-2; 9 bases are a match to TRBD1. CDR1 and CDR2 (germline): SGHKS, YYEKEE (reference sequence). V was clipped by 2 bases and J by 5 bases; unmatched bases: 7. The CDR3 sequence is 16 residues long. CDR3 DNA sequence: TGTGCCAGCAGCTTCCCATTCGGGACAGGGACCGGGGAGCTGTTTTTT. Protein: CASSFPFGTGTGELFF.

The chain couples TRBV9 to TRBJ1-1; D may be TRBD1 (5 bases). CDR1 SGDLS and CDR2 YYNGEE come from the germline V gene. The CDR3 totals 16 residues. Trimming left V 2 bases short and J 1 base short, with 15 bases between. The CDR3 loop is CASSVWEDGANTEAFF. In DNA, the CDR3 is TGTGCCAGCAGCGTCTGGGAGGATGGGGCGAACACTGAAGCTTTCTTT.